This T cell receptor (beta chain) stems from a study of T cell responses to AZD1222 COVID-19 vaccine. Points from the study as a whole: Scientists sampled the repertoires only once the peak T cell response had passed. Recipients of AZD1222 seropositive at baseline numbered only 5 or 6.

Repertoires were generated with immunoSEQ multiplex PCR, while TCRdb's copy carries only in-frame clones and drops some. The table has about 140,000 clones, 90% seen once. Trimming cost V 5 bases and J 2 bases, with 9 bases left between them. The CDR3 covers 12 residues. Germline V gene data show CDR1 as GTSNPN and CDR2 as SVGIG (reference sequence). Points on this clone: The antigen is undetermined.

The source was peripheral blood, collected 28 days after the second AZD1222 dose. This chain links TRBV30 with TRBJ1-2; D not resolved. This sequence originates from an adult who received the AZD1222 COVID-19 vaccine. This CDR3 is CAWGSVNYGYTF. The CDR3 region has the DNA TGTGCCTGGGGATCCGTAAACTATGGCTACACCTTC.